This T cell receptor beta chain emerged from a study of shared clonotypes between healthy human individuals. Regarding the study as a whole: Between a few donors, naive CD4 clonotypes were shared at a level of approximately 5%.

This clone has only a few counts. Antigen: not known. Over several immunoSEQ plates, each subset's genomic DNA was distributed in even portions. Repertoires were generated with immunoSEQ multiplex PCR, while TCRdb's copy carries only in-frame clones and drops some. In the table there are fewer than 2.5 million clones, 93% of which are singletons. Adult Caucasians living in Nashville, Tennessee made up all of the donors. From CD4+ cells came CD45RA+ naive and CD45RA-negative memory subsets. This CDR3 has 16 amino acids. Germline assignment: CDR1 LNHDA and CDR2 SQIVND (reference sequence). The germline V and J ends were trimmed by 5 bases and 5 bases, with 18 bases remaining between them.

The receptor's source is a young man in good health. Some clones in this sample may be carry-over from other donors' samples. Sequencing used naive CD4+ T cells from PBMCs. Subset of the sample: CD45RA+ positively selected. The chain recombines TRBV19 with TRBJ1-4; D unclear. The CDR3 nucleotides are TGTGCCAGTAGTCCTGCGATGGGCAGGAAAAATGAAAAACTGTTTTTT. It codes for CASSPAMGRKNEKLFF.